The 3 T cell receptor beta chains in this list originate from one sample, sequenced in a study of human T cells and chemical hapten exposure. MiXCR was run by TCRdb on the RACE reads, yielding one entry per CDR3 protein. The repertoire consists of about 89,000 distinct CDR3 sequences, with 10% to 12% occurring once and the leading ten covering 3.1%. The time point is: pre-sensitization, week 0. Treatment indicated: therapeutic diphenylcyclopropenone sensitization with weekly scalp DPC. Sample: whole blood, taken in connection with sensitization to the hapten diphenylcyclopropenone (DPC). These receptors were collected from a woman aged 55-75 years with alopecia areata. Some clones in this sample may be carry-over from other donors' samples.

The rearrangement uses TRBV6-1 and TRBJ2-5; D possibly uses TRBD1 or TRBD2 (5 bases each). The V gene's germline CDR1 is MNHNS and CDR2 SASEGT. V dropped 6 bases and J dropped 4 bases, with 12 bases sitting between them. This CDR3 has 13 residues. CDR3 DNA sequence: TGTGCCAGCAGAATGTCAGGGAGAGAGACCCAGTACTTC. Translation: CASRMSGRETQYF.

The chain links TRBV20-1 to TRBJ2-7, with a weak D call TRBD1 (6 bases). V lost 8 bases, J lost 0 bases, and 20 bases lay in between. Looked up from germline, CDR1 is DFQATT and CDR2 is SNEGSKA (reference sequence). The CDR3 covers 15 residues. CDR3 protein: CSLAPDRTDSYEQYF. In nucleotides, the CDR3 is TGCAGTTTGGCTCCTGACCGGACAGACTCCTACGAGCAGTACTTC.

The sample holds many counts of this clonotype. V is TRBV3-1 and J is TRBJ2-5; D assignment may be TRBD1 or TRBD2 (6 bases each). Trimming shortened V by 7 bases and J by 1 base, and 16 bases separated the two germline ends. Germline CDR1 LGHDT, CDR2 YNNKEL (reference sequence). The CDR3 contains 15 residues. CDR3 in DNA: TGTGCCAGCAACAATGGGGGCGGGGCCCAAGAGACCCAGTACTTC. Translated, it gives CASNNGGGAQETQYF.